This T cell receptor beta chain is drawn from a study of post-analysis software for immune sequencing data. This clonotype was seen a handful of times. Its antigen remains unknown. General study findings and limits: TRBV5-6, TRBV5-1 and TRBV20-1 belonged to a set of five TRBV segments that were more frequent in patients than controls. Same-batch samples co-clustered strongly by F measure.

The germline V gene encodes CDR1 SGHRS and CDR2 YFSETQ. V was trimmed by 2 bases and J by 5 bases, leaving 7 bases between them. The length of the CDR3 is 12 residues. Researchers reported that TCR beta cDNA libraries carried unique molecular identifiers. TCRdb redid the calling of the PCR reads with MiXCR, one entry per CDR3 protein. The sample has roughly 540,000 distinct CDR3 sequences; roughly 34% are singletons. The TCR originated in a girl under 18 with multiple sclerosis. This chain connects TRBV5-1 to TRBJ2-5; D remains ambiguous. The sample taken for sequencing was blood. The CDR3 loop is CASSLKEETQYF. CDR3 coding DNA: TGCGCCAGCAGCTTAAAAGAGGAGACCCAGTACTTC.